Listed here are 2 T cell receptor beta chains from one sample, sequenced in a study of sequential checkpoint blockade in melanoma. Produced via immunoSEQ multiplex PCR; TCRdb's table is partial and in-frame only. This table holds about 17,000 clones, just over 70% found once. The treatment is: randomized to nivolumab then ipilimumab (arm A) or the reverse (arm B). Sequences were derived from CD8+ T cells sorted from blood (inferred from file names), sampled from a patient given nivolumab and ipilimumab in sequence. Receptor source: a human donor with melanoma.

The chain employs TRBV9 and TRBJ1-2, with 9 bases that match TRBD1. V was pared by 4 bases and J by 4 bases, with 8 bases of the junction left unmatched. CDR3 length: 15 residues. Per the germline V gene, CDR1 is SGDLS and CDR2 is YYNGEE. This CDR3 is CASSPGQGKAYGYTF. The DNA for the CDR3 is TGTGCCAGCAGCCCTGGACAGGGGAAGGCCTATGGCTACACCTTC. Filled out from reference TRBV9 and TRBJ1-2, the complete variable domain reads DSGVTQTPKHLITATGQRVTLRCSPRSGDLSVYWYQQSLDQGLQFLIQYYNGEERAKGNILERFSAQQFPDLHSELNLSSLELGDSALYFCASSPGQGKAYGYTFGSGTRLTVV.

The chain employs TRBV5-1 and TRBJ2-1; 9 bases line up with TRBD1. V shed 4 bases and J 3 bases; nucleotides not matched to a gene: 5. The CDR3 is made up of 15 amino acids. CDR1 is SGHRS, CDR2 YFSETQ, per germline. CDR3 sequence reads: CASSGSGQGYNEQFF. Written as DNA, the CDR3 is TGCGCCAGCAGCGGATCGGGACAGGGCTACAATGAGCAGTTCTTC.